This is a list of T cell receptor beta chains from one sample in a study of response to subunit inactivated influenza vaccine. TCRdb reprocessed the RT-PCR reads via MiXCR and lists one record per CDR3 protein. The sample shows some 800,000 distinct CDR3 sequences, 21% of them seen only once. The sample consisted of PBMCs from blood, taken roughly 5 days after vaccination. These receptors were collected from a man in his fifties who received an inactivated influenza vaccine. Both conserved end residues are part of each CDR3. Each record gives: V gene, J gene, D gene, clone size, CDR3 DNA, CDR3 protein. D genes are given only for firm matches. Expanded clones are given a class, and other clones once, few, many or no size at all.

TRBV6-2/TRBV6-3	TRBJ2-1	TRBD1	few	TGTGCCAGCAGCCGAAGACAGGGCTCCTACAATGAGCAGTTCTTC	CASSRRQGSYNEQFF
TRBV3-1	TRBJ1-1	NA	NA	TGTGCCAGCAGCCAAGTGGGCGGCGCTGAAGCTTTCTTT	CASSQVGGAEAFF
TRBV15	TRBJ2-7	NA	NA	TGTGCCACCAGCATACAAGGGGGTTACGAGCAGTACTTC	CATSIQGGYEQYF
TRBV9	TRBJ2-3	NA	few	TGTGCCAGCAGCTTCCAAGTTGGGAGAACCAACACAGATACGCAGTATTTT	CASSFQVGRTNTDTQYF
TRBV28	TRBJ2-1	TRBD1	NA	TGTGCCAGCAGGGGCTTGGACAGGGCGGGTGGCAATGAGCAGTTCTTC	CASRGLDRAGGNEQFF
TRBV25-1	TRBJ2-3	NA	NA	TGTGCCAGCAGTGAAGTTGGGGGGAAAGGATCAGATACGCAGTATTTT	CASSEVGGKGSDTQYF
TRBV6-1	TRBJ2-2	NA	few	TGTGCCAGCAGTGAAGGGGGGTCTGCCACCGGGGAGCTGTTTTTT	CASSEGGSATGELFF
TRBV6-6	TRBJ2-3	NA	few	TGTGCTCCCAGGGGACGTGAGCCAGATACGCAGTATTTT	CAPRGREPDTQYF
TRBV14	TRBJ2-2	NA	NA	TGTGCCAGCAGCCAAGTCGTCGGACTACCCACCGGGGAGCTGTTTTTT	CASSQVVGLPTGELFF
TRBV28	TRBJ2-2	TRBD2	many	TGTGCCAGCAGTTTCCTAGCCGGGACTAGCGGCAACACCGGGGAGCTGTTTTTT	CASSFLAGTSGNTGELFF
TRBV3-1	TRBJ2-5	NA	few	TGTGCCAGCAGCCGTTATAAATGGGAAGAGACCCAGTACTTC	CASSRYKWEETQYF
TRBV11-2	TRBJ2-2	TRBD2	NA	TGTACCAGCAGCGATCGACTAGCGGGAGCGGGCGGGGAGCTGTTTTTT	CTSSDRLAGAGGELFF
TRBV7-9	TRBJ2-1	NA	NA	TGTGCCAGCAGCAAAGGGGGGTTGTTCGATGAGCAGTTCTTC	CASSKGGLFDEQFF